A single T cell receptor beta chain is shown here with its context. This sample was included in a study of control samples from healthy donors and cancer patients. The CDR3 covers 14 residues. Germline loops: CDR1 MDHEN, CDR2 SYDVKM. V was shortened by 2 bases and J by 3 bases, with 8 bases between the two germline ends. TCRdb keeps only in-frame clones here, not all; method: immunoSEQ multiplex PCR. The table records about 58,000 clones, more than 70% of them present only once. The clonotype was recovered from a woman aged 55-69 years with lung cancer. The chain combines TRBV28 with TRBJ2-1; the D is unclear. The sample comprised PBMCs. This CDR3 reads CASSLPHLYNEQFF. CDR3 bases: TGTGCCAGCAGTTTACCACACCTCTACAATGAGCAGTTCTTC.